The rows below give T cell receptor beta chains drawn from one sample of a study of T cell responses to AZD1222 COVID-19 vaccine. Assay: immunoSEQ multiplex PCR; the TCRdb copy retains only in-frame clones and omits some. Found here are 170,000 or so clones, approximately 90% of them singletons; the top ten hold about 3%. Sequenced material: peripheral blood, taken on day 0 of AZD1222 vaccination. The receptors originated from an adult in good health. The CDR3 runs from the conserved cysteine through the conserved F or W. Each record gives: CDR3 length, D gene, clone size, V gene, J gene, CDR3 DNA, CDR3 protein. D genes are given only for firm matches. Rows may omit the clone size; those that give it use once, few, many or a size class.

len: 14
d_gene: NA
abundance: few
v_gene: TRBV7-8
j_gene: TRBJ2-3
CDR3nt: TGTGCCAGCAGCTTAGGGGTTAGCCTCGATACGCAGTATTTT
CDR3aa: CASSLGVSLDTQYF

len: 15
d_gene: TRBD2
abundance: NA
v_gene: TRBV10-2
j_gene: TRBJ2-3
CDR3nt: TGCGCCAGCATCGCTAGCGGGGGTAGGACAGATACGCAGTATTTT
CDR3aa: CASIASGGRTDTQYF

len: 15
d_gene: TRBD2
abundance: NA
v_gene: TRBV2
j_gene: TRBJ2-1
CDR3nt: TGTGCCAGCACTCCCCGCGGGGGGGGCGCGGATGAGCAGTTCTTC
CDR3aa: CASTPRGGGADEQFF

len: 15
d_gene: TRBD1
abundance: NA
v_gene: TRBV10-1
j_gene: TRBJ2-3
CDR3nt: TGCGCCAGCAGACCCCGGGACAGTTACACAGATACGCAGTATTTT
CDR3aa: CASRPRDSYTDTQYF

len: 16
d_gene: NA
abundance: NA
v_gene: TRBV15
j_gene: TRBJ1-5
CDR3nt: TGTGCCACCAGCAGAGAGGACACCTATAGCAATCAGCCCCAGCATTTT
CDR3aa: CATSREDTYSNQPQHF

len: 15
d_gene: NA
abundance: NA
v_gene: TRBV7-6
j_gene: TRBJ2-1
CDR3nt: TGTGCCAGCAGCCTCGGTATGGGGGGACTCAATGAGCAGTTCTTC
CDR3aa: CASSLGMGGLNEQFF

len: 13
d_gene: NA
abundance: NA
v_gene: TRBV6-5
j_gene: TRBJ1-1
CDR3nt: TGTGCCAGCAGATCCACAATGAACACTGAAGCTTTCTTT
CDR3aa: CASRSTMNTEAFF

len: 13
d_gene: TRBD1
abundance: NA
v_gene: TRBV5-1
j_gene: TRBJ1-2
CDR3nt: TGCGCCAGCAGCTTGGTACAGGGGAGAGGCTACACCTTC
CDR3aa: CASSLVQGRGYTF

len: 14
d_gene: NA
abundance: NA
v_gene: TRBV9
j_gene: TRBJ2-3
CDR3nt: TGTGCCAGCAGTAGCTCCCCCGCGAAAGTTACGCAGTATTTT
CDR3aa: CASSSSPAKVTQYF

len: 16
d_gene: NA
abundance: NA
v_gene: TRBV11-2
j_gene: TRBJ2-5
CDR3nt: TGTGCCAGCAGCCCTACTCGCGGCGGGGCACAAGAGACCCAGTACTTC
CDR3aa: CASSPTRGGAQETQYF

len: 16
d_gene: NA
abundance: NA
v_gene: TRBV5-5
j_gene: TRBJ1-3
CDR3nt: TGTGCCAGCAGCTTGATGGGCCTCAGCTCTGGAAACACCATATATTTT
CDR3aa: CASSLMGLSSGNTIYF

len: 15
d_gene: TRBD1
abundance: NA
v_gene: TRBV19
j_gene: TRBJ1-1
CDR3nt: TGTGCCAGTAGTATTACGGGACAGGGAAGTACTGAAGCTTTCTTT
CDR3aa: CASSITGQGSTEAFF

len: 13
d_gene: NA
abundance: once
v_gene: TRBV7-2
j_gene: TRBJ2-7
CDR3nt: TGTGCCAGCAGCTTAACCCTGGTGGGGGAGCAGTACTTC
CDR3aa: CASSLTLVGEQYF

len: 14
d_gene: NA
abundance: NA
v_gene: TRBV4-1
j_gene: TRBJ1-2
CDR3nt: TGCGCCAGCAGCCAAGATGGCACGCGGGGTGGCTACACCTTC
CDR3aa: CASSQDGTRGGYTF

len: 15
d_gene: NA
abundance: NA
v_gene: TRBV7-2
j_gene: TRBJ2-7
CDR3nt: TGTGCCAGCAGCCGGACTCCCCTAGGGCCCTACGAGCAGTACTTC
CDR3aa: CASSRTPLGPYEQYF

len: 15
d_gene: NA
abundance: NA
v_gene: TRBV6-5
j_gene: TRBJ1-6
CDR3nt: TGTGCCAGCAGTTACTCGAGGGTAGAAGGGTCACCCCTCCACTTT
CDR3aa: CASSYSRVEGSPLHF

len: 14
d_gene: NA
abundance: few
v_gene: TRBV5-4
j_gene: TRBJ2-5
CDR3nt: TGTGCCAGCAGCTTGGAGGGCGGTCGAGAGACCCAGTACTTC
CDR3aa: CASSLEGGRETQYF

len: 15
d_gene: NA
abundance: NA
v_gene: TRBV9
j_gene: TRBJ1-5
CDR3nt: TGTGCCAGCAGCGCCAATGGTTTAAGCAATCAGCCCCAGCATTTT
CDR3aa: CASSANGLSNQPQHF

len: 13
d_gene: NA
abundance: NA
v_gene: TRBV19
j_gene: TRBJ2-2
CDR3nt: TGTGCCAGTAGTACGGTTCGCTCCGGGGAGCTGTTTTTT
CDR3aa: CASSTVRSGELFF

len: 15
d_gene: TRBD1
abundance: NA
v_gene: TRBV30
j_gene: TRBJ1-5
CDR3nt: TGTGCCTGGACCAACAGGGGGGGCGGAGATCAGCCCCAGCATTTT
CDR3aa: CAWTNRGGGDQPQHF

len: 14
d_gene: NA
abundance: NA
v_gene: TRBV7-9
j_gene: TRBJ1-2
CDR3nt: TGTGCCAGCAGCCCGCTAGGGACGGTCCTTGTCTACACCTTC
CDR3aa: CASSPLGTVLVYTF

len: 15
d_gene: NA
abundance: once
v_gene: TRBV5-5
j_gene: TRBJ2-7
CDR3nt: TGTGCCAGCAGCTTGAGTTTAGGGGAAGGATACGAGCAGTACTTC
CDR3aa: CASSLSLGEGYEQYF

len: 17
d_gene: TRBD2
abundance: NA
v_gene: TRBV27
j_gene: TRBJ2-1
CDR3nt: TGTGCCAGCAGTACCCGACTAGCGGGGGGGATAACTAATGAGCAGTTCTTC
CDR3aa: CASSTRLAGGITNEQFF

len: 13
d_gene: NA
abundance: NA
v_gene: TRBV11-2
j_gene: TRBJ2-2
CDR3nt: TGTGCCAGCAGCTTAGGGGTAACCGGGGAGCTGTTTTTT
CDR3aa: CASSLGVTGELFF